This is a list of T cell receptor beta chains from one sample in a study of T cell clonotyping in hematopoietic cell transplantation. The method was immunoSEQ multiplex PCR; TCRdb's version includes in-frame clones alone and lacks a portion of them. The sample lists approximately 7,000 clones, roughly 35% seen once, with around 20% in the top ten. This specimen consisted of peripheral blood mononuclear cells, obtained 30 days after allogeneic stem cell transplant. The receptors stem from a female patient between 55 and 75 years old who had an allogeneic stem cell transplant, so the T cells may come from the graft donor. Some clones in this sample may be carry-over from other donors' samples. Each CDR3 is given with its conserved first and last residue. Fields, in order: V gene, J gene, CDR3 protein.

V gene: TRBV4-3
J gene: TRBJ1-5
CDR3 protein: CASSQDGQSAGGQPQHF

V gene: TRBV19
J gene: TRBJ1-5
CDR3 protein: CASSIHVSNQPQHF

V gene: TRBV29-1
J gene: TRBJ1-2
CDR3 protein: CSVAGQDTYGYTF

V gene: TRBV19
J gene: TRBJ1-2
CDR3 protein: CASSIGQNNYGYTF

V gene: TRBV6-5
J gene: TRBJ1-2
CDR3 protein: CATVLANYGYTF

V gene: TRBV19
J gene: TRBJ2-7
CDR3 protein: CASSIAGANYEQYF

V gene: TRBV19
J gene: TRBJ1-1
CDR3 protein: CASSIQGNTEAFF

V gene: TRBV19
J gene: TRBJ1-5
CDR3 protein: CASSNLGGPNQPQHF

V gene: TRBV30
J gene: TRBJ2-6
CDR3 protein: CAWTVGFSGANVLTF

V gene: TRBV9
J gene: TRBJ2-7
CDR3 protein: CASSARAVSSYEQYF

V gene: TRBV9
J gene: TRBJ1-1
CDR3 protein: CASSPRVLNTEAFF

V gene: TRBV30
J gene: TRBJ2-5
CDR3 protein: CAWKTLGETQYF

V gene: TRBV30
J gene: TRBJ1-1
CDR3 protein: CAWVHEMNTEAFF